Listed here are 17 T cell receptor beta chains from one sample, sequenced in a study of blood T cell repertoires in COVID-19. The data were produced by immunoSEQ multiplex PCR, yet TCRdb's version contains in-frame clones alone and is incomplete. The data contain 410,000 or so clones, 89% of them seen just once; the ten biggest clones take up about 1.4%. Input material: peripheral blood. The receptors originated from a middle-aged woman with COVID-19, enrolled during active disease.

J is TRBJ1-1 and V is TRBV28; 7 bases align to TRBD1. Trimming at V came to 4 bases and at J to 11 bases, leaving 7 bases not matched to a gene. CDR3 length: 12 residues. Germline CDR1 MDHEN, CDR2 SYDVKM. The CDR3 DNA reads as TGTGCCAGCAGTTCCGGGACAGTATGGGCTTTCTTT. Translating it yields CASSSGTVWAFF.

The chain carries TRBV19 and TRBJ1-2; perhaps TRBD1 as D (5 bases). This CDR3 spans 14 amino acids. V lost 7 bases and J 1 base, leaving 13 bases between the germline ends. CDR1 is LNHDA and CDR2 is SQIVND in the germline V gene (reference sequence). CDR3 DNA: TGTGCCAGTACCTCGACAGTGATTAACTATGGCTACACCTTC. As protein: CASTSTVINYGYTF.

The chain combines TRBV25-1 with TRBJ2-1, with 8 nucleotides matching TRBD2. This CDR3 is 16 amino acids long. Germline CDR1 and CDR2: MGHDK and SYGVNS. J gave up 4 bases and V 1 base, and 6 bases lay outside the gene matches. DNA for the CDR3: TGTGCCAGCAGTGAATCTGGCGGGAGGCTTTACAATGAGCAGTTCTTC. Amino acids: CASSESGGRLYNEQFF.

This sequence joins TRBV6-4 and TRBJ1-6, with 9 bases lining up with TRBD1. The trim removed 6 bases at V and 7 bases at J, leaving 4 bases unmatched. The CDR3 runs 14 residues. Germline loops: CDR1 MRHNA, CDR2 SNTAGT. The CDR3 bases are TGTGCCAGCAGAGAAGGACAGGGGAATTCACCCCTCCACTTT. This translates into CASREGQGNSPLHF.

The chain is built from TRBV6-6 and TRBJ2-3; 7 nucleotides match TRBD2. The V gene's germline CDR1 is MNHNY and CDR2 SVGAGI (reference sequence). V dropped 5 bases and J dropped 3; count of bases not matched to a gene: 17. The CDR3 runs to 18 residues. The CDR3 here is CASSPRGMGGGVTDTQYF. The DNA of the CDR3 is TGTGCCAGCAGTCCCCGCGGGATGGGGGGAGGGGTAACAGATACGCAGTATTTT.

The CDR3 here is CASSLLTATGELFF. The CDR3 DNA follows: TGTGCCAGCAGTTTACTAACAGCAACCGGGGAGCTGTTTTTT. This chain uses TRBV28 with TRBJ2-2; D gene unclear. This CDR3 region has 14 residues. Germline lookup yields CDR1 MDHEN and CDR2 SYDVKM. Trimming cost V 2 bases and J 5 bases, with 9 bases left between them.

This clone showed up just a few times. The chain employs TRBV25-1 and TRBJ2-3, with TRBD1 as a possible D gene (5 bases). Germline CDR1 is MGHDK and CDR2 is SYGVNS. The CDR3 consists of 12 residues. V lost 7 bases and J 4 bases, leaving 9 bases between the germline ends. The CDR3 reads CASTIGADTQYF. CDR3 DNA: TGTGCCAGCACGATAGGGGCAGATACGCAGTATTTT.

This rearrangement joins TRBV3-1 (or the pseudogene TRBV3-2) to TRBJ2-5, with a possible D match to TRBD2 (5 bases). This CDR3 comprises 13 residues. Trimming took 6 bases from V and 7 from J, leaving 15 bases between them. Germline CDR1 LGHDT, CDR2 YNNKEL (reference sequence). The CDR3 DNA reads TGTGCCAGCAGTCTAGAGGGTTTTTGGACCCAGTACTTC. Its translation: CASSLEGFWTQYF.

This clone was seen a single time. The V call is TRBV5-1, the J call TRBJ2-3; D uncertain. The CDR3 has 13 amino acids. Trimming removed 6 bases from V and 3 bases from J, with 11 bases in between. From germline, CDR1 is SGHRS and CDR2 YFSETQ. Written as DNA, the CDR3 is TGCGCCAGCACCTACGAATTGACAGATACGCAGTATTTT. Encoded protein: CASTYELTDTQYF.

V usage is TRBV28 and J usage is TRBJ1-6, with D hard to call. Germline V gene lookup returns CDR1 MDHEN and CDR2 SYDVKM. The V gene lost 3 bases and the J gene lost 6 bases, with 6 bases spanning the gap. This CDR3 spans 13 amino acids. The CDR3 DNA is TGTGCCAGCAGTTTCGGGGTTAATTCACCCCTCCACTTT. As protein: CASSFGVNSPLHF.

CDR3 loop: CASSLLRAVNTEAFF. Here the CDR3 DNA reads TGTGCCAGCAGCTTATTGAGGGCAGTAAACACTGAAGCTTTCTTT. The chain employs TRBV6-2 or TRBV6-3 and TRBJ1-1; no definite D call. The V end was cut by 6 bases, the J end by 2 bases, with 16 bases between. Germline assignment: CDR1 MNHEY and CDR2 SVGEGT. The CDR3 totals 15 residues.

V and J are TRBV6-2 or TRBV6-3 and TRBJ1-5; TRBD1 might be the D (5 bases). Per germline, CDR1 MNHEY and CDR2 SVGEGT. The CDR3 is 19 amino acids. With 0 bases removed from V and 1 base from J, the gap between germline ends came to 19 bases. CDR3 in amino acids: CASSYSILDRGGSNQPQHF. In DNA, the CDR3 is TGTGCCAGCAGTTACTCGATCTTAGACCGTGGGGGGAGCAATCAGCCCCAGCATTTT.

The chain uses TRBV7-2 and TRBJ1-3; 7 nucleotides line up with TRBD1. Germline-derived CDR1 and CDR2 are SGHTA and FQGNSA. The CDR3 is made up of 16 amino acids. Trimming removed 0 bases from V and 4 bases from J; junction bases left unmatched: 6. In DNA form, the CDR3 reads TGTGCCAGCAGCTTAGCGCCCAGGGGGAACGGAAACACCATATATTTT. This encodes CASSLAPRGNGNTIYF. Full variable domain (remainder filled in from reference TRBV7-2 and TRBJ1-3): GAGVSQSPSNKVTEKGKDVELRCDPISGHTALYWYRQSLGQGLEFLIYFQGNSAPDKSGLPSDRFSAERTGGSVSTLTIQRTQQEDSAVYLCASSLAPRGNGNTIYFGEGSWLTVV.

CDR3 DNA: TGTGCCAGCCGACTAGATACGCAGTATTTT. Encoded protein: CASRLDTQYF. V usage is TRBV10-3 and J usage is TRBJ2-3; D gene ambiguous. Germline lookup yields CDR1 ENHRY and CDR2 SYGVKD. CDR3 length: 10 amino acids. V was shortened by 10 bases and J by 5 bases, with 7 bases between the two germline ends.

The chain has TRBV7-9 and TRBJ1-1; 10 nucleotides align to TRBD1. The germline V gene has CDR1 SEHNR and CDR2 FQNEAQ (reference sequence). This CDR3 has 16 residues. Unmatched junction bases numbered 7, after V lost 1 base and J lost 5 bases. The CDR3 DNA sequence: TGTGCCAGCAGCTTAGGGAGCGGGACAGGGGTAACTGAAGCTTTCTTT. This sequence encodes CASSLGSGTGVTEAFF.

This sequence joins TRBV5-1 and TRBJ1-1; 9 bases map to TRBD1. J was trimmed by 5 bases and V by 2 bases; bases with no gene match: 7. Germline V gives CDR1 SGHRS, CDR2 YFSETQ. This CDR3 spans 15 amino acids. The CDR3 protein is CASSFMRQGVTEAFF. The DNA of the CDR3 is TGCGCCAGCAGCTTTATGAGACAGGGGGTTACTGAAGCTTTCTTT.

This clone has more than one count but fewer than ten. The rearrangement joins TRBV6-6 to TRBJ1-6; D is perhaps TRBD1 (5 bases). CDR1 and CDR2 (germline): MNHNY, SVGAGI (reference sequence). This CDR3 is 14 amino acids long. V shed 5 bases and J shed 5 bases, with 10 bases lying between them. This chain's CDR3 is CASSRDRDNSPLHF. CDR3 coding DNA: TGTGCCAGCAGTAGAGACAGAGATAATTCACCCCTCCACTTT.